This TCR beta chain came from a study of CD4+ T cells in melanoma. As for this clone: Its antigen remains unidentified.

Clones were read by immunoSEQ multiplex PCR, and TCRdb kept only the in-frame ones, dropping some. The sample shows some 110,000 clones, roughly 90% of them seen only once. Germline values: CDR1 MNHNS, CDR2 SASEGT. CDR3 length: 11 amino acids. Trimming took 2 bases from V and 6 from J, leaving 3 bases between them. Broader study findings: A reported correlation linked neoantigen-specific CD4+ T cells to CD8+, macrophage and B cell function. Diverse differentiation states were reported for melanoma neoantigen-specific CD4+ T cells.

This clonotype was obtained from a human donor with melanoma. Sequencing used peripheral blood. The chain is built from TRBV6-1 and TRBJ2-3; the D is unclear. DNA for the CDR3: TGTGCCAGCAGTGAAAAGGATACGCAGTATTTT. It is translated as CASSEKDTQYF.